The present entry profiles one TCR beta chain with its context. The data originate from a study of regulatory T cells in long-lasting Graves disease. Time point indicated: persistent/refractory GD, antithyroid drugs over 5 years with positive TRAb. Researchers made the TCR library from RNA that was extracted from PBMCs. The germline CDR1 and CDR2 sequences are MGHDK and SYGVNS. The CDR3 has 15 amino acids. V was clipped by 3 bases and J by 4 bases; unmatched bases: 3. Through Arm-PCR of CDR3 regions and iRepertoire HTBI primers, TCR beta libraries were built. Per the original methods: Gene usage covered 62 TRBV and 14 TRBJ segments. TCRdb processed the multiplex PCR reads anew with MiXCR; each CDR3 protein has one entry. The V and J calls and clone size are TCRdb's, not the authors'. This repertoire shows 650,000 to 700,000 distinct CDR3 sequences, around 30% found once; its top ten account for 40% to 50%.

The chain employs TRBV25-1 and TRBJ1-2, with 12 positions matching TRBD1. The clonotype originates from a female donor with Graves disease. Sequences were derived from peripheral blood mononuclear cells (PBMCs), sampled when the disease was refractory, from a patient treated with antithyroid drugs. CDR3 protein: CASSEGTGGIYGYTF. The DNA of the CDR3 is TGTGCCAGCAGTGAGGGGACAGGGGGCATCTATGGCTACACCTTC.